The clone carrying this T cell receptor beta chain was observed a single time. The antigen is not known. Germline lookup yields CDR1 MNHEY and CDR2 SVGAGI. The CDR3 consists of 15 residues. This sample was included in a study of cytomegalovirus exposure and HLA in healthy donors. Findings and limits, study-wide: Donor immune exposure was known only as CMV serostatus. Donors were assumed by presence/absence analyses to have roughly uniform sequencing depth.

13 Jbeta primers and 60 Vbeta primers were used for the PCR. The authors' processing: As a later analysis found, there were 80 million or so unique TCR beta chains, of which roughly 11 million were shared. Data came from immunoSEQ multiplex PCR; TCRdb stores just in-frame clones and leaves some out. V and J calls and clone size are copied from that table; D and trimming were computed from the DNA. Among just over 200,000 clones listed, about two thirds were seen once. The receptor comes from a man aged 35 to 55 in good health and CMV-seropositive. The sample taken for sequencing was PBMCs. The V call is TRBV6-5, the J call TRBJ2-5, with a possible D match to TRBD1 (6 bases). TRBJ2-7 matches the DNA end more closely, so the J call is doubtful. The CDR3: CASSYSKGQSHEQYF. In DNA, the CDR3 is TGTGCCAGCAGTTACTCGAAAGGACAGTCTCACGAGCAGTACTTC.